Shown below are 2 T cell receptor beta chains from a single sample sequenced in a study of OX40 agonist ivuxolimab in advanced cancers. Libraries were prepared by immunoSEQ multiplex PCR; TCRdb keeps only in-frame clonotypes and omits some of them. The top ten clones hold about 4.3% of a sample with tens of thousands of clones, under 85% of them seen once. The source was CD4+ or CD8+ T cells sorted from blood, collected in a trial of the OX40 agonist ivuxolimab. The source is an adult with an advanced solid tumor such as melanoma, head and neck, liver or kidney cancer.

V gene TRBV19 combines with J gene TRBJ1-4; unclear D gene. Germline CDR1 LNHDA, CDR2 SQIVND (reference sequence). Trimming cost V 3 bases and J 5 bases, with 13 bases left between them. This CDR3 has 15 amino acids. The CDR3 nucleotides read TGTGCCAGTAGTATGGAGCGGCATGCGAATGAAAAACTGTTTTTT. Its protein is CASSMERHANEKLFF.

The sample holds a few counts of this clone. This chain links TRBV20-1 with TRBJ2-7; D is possibly TRBD1 or TRBD2 (5 bases each). Trimming left V 3 bases short and J 5 bases short, with 8 bases between. Germline V gives CDR1 DFQATT, CDR2 SNEGSKA (reference sequence). The CDR3 covers 11 residues. CDR3 bases: TGCAGTGCTAGCCGAGGGGACGAGCAGTACTTC. This sequence encodes CSASRGDEQYF.